Listed here are 14 T cell receptor beta chains from one sample, sequenced in a study of T cells in Graves' hyperthyroidism and ophthalmopathy. Amplified TCR beta CDR3 regions derived from RNA transcripts. HTBI primers were employed in a first-round RT-PCR of the TCR CDR3. MiXCR, run by TCRdb on the multiplex PCR reads, gives a single entry per CDR3 protein. The repertoire consists of some 370,000 distinct CDR3 sequences, with 17% occurring once and the leading ten covering 34%. Sequences were obtained from blood. These receptors all stem from a young woman with Graves' hyperthyroidism that later progressed to Graves' ophthalmopathy.

This clonotype has ten or more counts. The DNA of the CDR3 is TGCAGTGCTAGAGAGAATGACCAAGAGACCCAGTACTTC. This encodes CSARENDQETQYF. The chain combines TRBV20-1 with TRBJ2-5, with no clear D. This CDR3 contains 13 residues. Trimming left V 0 bases short and J 0 bases short, with 5 bases between. Germline lookup yields CDR1 DFQATT and CDR2 SNEGSKA (reference sequence).

This clonotype was detected ten times or more. The CDR3 coding sequence is TGTGCCAGCAGTTTAGGGCGGCTAGCGGGGGGGAGGTCCTACGAGCAGTACTTC. Translated: CASSLGRLAGGRSYEQYF. The rearrangement joins TRBV12-3 or TRBV12-4 to TRBJ2-7; 12 bases agree with TRBD2. Losses at the gene ends were 1 base for V and 1 base for J; bases not matched to a gene: 8. CDR3 size: 18 residues.

This clonotype was seen repeatedly, ten times or more. This rearrangement joins TRBV30 to TRBJ1-2, with D perhaps TRBD1 (5 bases). The V and J ends lost 3 bases and 4 bases respectively, with 12 bases between them. CDR3 length: 13 amino acids. Germline CDR1 and CDR2: GTSNPN and SVGIG (reference sequence). The CDR3 DNA reads as TGTGCCTGGAGCGAGACAGCGACCTATGGCTACACCTTC. It is translated as CAWSETATYGYTF.

This clonotype was observed a few times. The chain has TRBV10-2 and TRBJ2-1; the D gene could be TRBD1 or TRBD2 (6 bases each). The CDR3 loop spans 14 amino acids. Germline CDR1 WSHSY, CDR2 SAAADI. V was shortened by 10 bases and J by 4 bases, with 17 bases between the two germline ends. The CDR3 nucleotides are TGCGCCATCCGGAGGGGGGACGGATACAATGAGCAGTTCTTC. Translating gives CAIRRGDGYNEQFF.

The chain uses TRBV20-1 and TRBJ2-2, with 7 positions matching TRBD1. CDR1 DFQATT and CDR2 SNEGSKA come from the germline V gene (reference sequence). This CDR3 has 15 residues. The V and J ends lost 5 bases and 1 base, in that order; junction bases with no gene match: 7. This CDR3 is CSASKGARNTGELFF. The CDR3 DNA sequence: TGCAGTGCTTCAAAGGGGGCGCGGAACACCGGGGAGCTGTTTTTT.

Many counts were recorded for this clonotype. The V gene is TRBV3-1, the J gene TRBJ2-1; 11 bases fit TRBD1. V dropped 4 bases and J dropped 9; count of bases not matched to a gene: 5. This CDR3 region has 14 residues. CDR1 and CDR2 (germline): LGHDT, YNNKEL (reference sequence). The CDR3 sequence is CASSLGTGGIEQFF. In DNA form, the CDR3 reads TGTGCCAGCAGCCTAGGGACAGGGGGGATTGAGCAGTTCTTC.

The chain employs TRBV2 and TRBJ1-3, with TRBD1 as a possible D gene (6 bases). Germline CDR1 is SNHLY and CDR2 is FYNNEI. With 7 bases removed from V and 2 bases from J, the gap between germline ends came to 18 bases. The CDR3 extends over 16 amino acids. CDR3 sequence reads: CASTQGQGITGNTIYF. CDR3 bases: TGTGCCAGCACCCAGGGGCAGGGGATAACTGGAAACACCATATATTTT.

This clonotype was seen repeatedly, ten times or more. The chain recombines TRBV14 with TRBJ1-1, with unresolved D. There are 16 residues in the CDR3. The germline V gene has CDR1 SGHDN and CDR2 FVKESK. V was cut by 0 bases and J by 5 bases, with 16 bases left in between. The CDR3 region is CASSQDHKGSGTEAFF. In nucleotides, the CDR3 is TGTGCCAGCAGCCAAGATCATAAGGGATCGGGGACTGAAGCTTTCTTT.

With regard to this clonotype: The limits of the CDR3 on the DNA are not certain, so only TCRdb's listed CDR3 is given. This chain uses TRBV6-4 with TRBJ2-5; the table calls TRBD2, which could not be checked here. The CDR3 is 22 residues long, counting both termini. Germline V gives CDR1 MRHNA, CDR2 SNTAGT. CDR3 protein: CASGTNSEDTQYFGPGQETQYF.

In its sample, this clonotype was seen a few times. V is TRBV7-9 and J is TRBJ2-7, with 7 bases identical to TRBD2. The CDR3 is made up of 16 amino acids. The V and J ends lost 2 bases and 2 bases, in that order; junction bases with no gene match: 9. The germline CDR1 and CDR2 sequences are SEHNR and FQNEAQ (reference sequence). The chain's CDR3 is CASSLLGASGTYEQYF. The CDR3 coding sequence is TGTGCCAGCAGCTTATTAGGGGCTAGCGGAACCTACGAGCAGTACTTC.

This clonotype was seen repeatedly, ten times or more. The chain employs TRBV6-1 and TRBJ2-5; weak D call: TRBD2 (5 bases). The V gene's germline CDR1 is MNHNS and CDR2 SASEGT. The CDR3 is made up of 16 amino acids. V shed 2 bases and J shed 2 bases, with 15 bases lying between them. CDR3 sequence reads: CASSESVVGGQETQYF. DNA of the CDR3: TGTGCCAGCAGTGAAAGCGTGGTTGGCGGGCAAGAGACCCAGTACTTC.

This clonotype came up many times. V gene TRBV11-2 combines with J gene TRBJ1-1; 8 nucleotides match TRBD1. CDR1 is SGHAT, CDR2 FQNNGV, per germline. The CDR3 is 15 residues long. Losses at the gene ends were 5 bases for V and 1 base for J; bases not matched to a gene: 6. As DNA, the CDR3 is TGTGCCAGCAGCCCCAGGACAGGGTCGAACACTGAAGCTTTCTTT. It specifies CASSPRTGSNTEAFF.

The chain links TRBV19 to TRBJ2-3; 9 bases agree with TRBD2. V dropped 3 bases and J dropped 2; count of bases not matched to a gene: 6. The CDR3 has 16 amino acids. The germline V gene has CDR1 LNHDA and CDR2 SQIVND (reference sequence). The CDR3: CASSMTASGTTDTQYF. In nucleotides, the CDR3 is TGTGCCAGTAGTATGACCGCTAGCGGGACCACAGATACGCAGTATTTT.

This clonotype was seen ten or more times. The chain uses TRBV28 and TRBJ2-1, with D possibly matching TRBD2 (5 bases). The CDR3 totals 16 residues. The germline gives CDR1 MDHEN, CDR2 SYDVKM. V lost 3 bases to trimming and J lost 0 bases, with 12 bases between them. The CDR3 loop is CASSLEVQSSYNEQFF. Here the CDR3 DNA reads TGTGCCAGCAGTTTGGAGGTGCAGAGCTCCTACAATGAGCAGTTCTTC.